This T cell receptor beta chain was retrieved from a study of blood T cells in healthy people across ages. Sample-barcoded 5' priming and a J-beta primer mix drove a second PCR of roughly 7 to 11 cycles. MiXCR, applied by TCRdb to the 5' RACE reads, yields one record per CDR3 protein. Among around 1.5 million distinct CDR3 sequences listed, roughly 45% were seen once. The V gene lost 0 bases and the J gene lost 13 bases, with 15 bases spanning the gap. CDR1 is DFQATT and CDR2 is SNEGSKA in the germline V gene (reference sequence). The CDR3 runs to 13 residues. The sample consisted of blood. The sequence was collected from a woman under 30 in good health. The rearrangement uses TRBV20-1 and TRBJ1-4; D gene unclear. CDR3 sequence: CSARDLSSERLFF. The CDR3 region has the DNA TGCAGTGCTAGAGATCTATCCAGTGAGCGACTGTTTTTT.